This TCR beta chain was captured by sequencing in a study of blood T cell repertoires in COVID-19. Source study methods: From reference gene primer amplification, estimates of nucleated cell counts were derived. Produced via immunoSEQ multiplex PCR; TCRdb's table is partial and in-frame only. D and trimming were read from the DNA, whereas the V and J calls and clone size are those reported in that table. The data hold some 150,000 clones, with around 84% observed a single time. The germline gives CDR1 SGHDN, CDR2 FVKESK. The CDR3 is made up of 16 amino acids. Trimming took 1 base from V and 6 from J, leaving 18 bases between them.

The sequencing input was peripheral blood. This receptor was obtained from a woman aged 60 to 75 with acute or convalescent COVID-19. V and J are TRBV14 and TRBJ1-2; TRBD1 might be the D (5 bases). CDR3 bases: TGTGCCAGCAGCCAAGGATTCGGACCGGGCAGGGATGGCTACACCTTC. It yields the protein CASSQGFGPGRDGYTF.